This TCR beta chain was retrieved from a study of T cells in Graves' hyperthyroidism and ophthalmopathy. The overall study: Prior to any treatment, at the point of initial diagnosis, peripheral blood was collected. General study points: The authors' 13 V-J model separated ophthalmopathy from stable hyperthyroidism.

The CDR3 regions of TCR beta were amplified from RNA transcripts. During a first-round RT-PCR of the TCR CDR3, the HTBI primer set was used. Each CDR3 protein is one row after TCRdb ran MiXCR on the multiplex PCR reads. The sample records around 400,000 distinct CDR3 sequences, approximately 14% being singletons. On the basis of clinical symptoms, serum thyroxine and TRAb, thyroid ultrasound and orbital computed tomography, diagnoses were made. PBMCs stemmed from around 9.3 ml fresh peripheral blood. At least ten counts were recorded for this clonotype. Its matching antigen is unknown. The CDR3 is made up of 15 amino acids. CDR1 is SGHRS, CDR2 YFSETQ, per germline. Trimming removed 4 bases from V and 7 bases from J; junction bases left unmatched: 8.

The gene calls are TRBV5-1 and TRBJ2-4; 10 bases map to TRBD2. Sequencing was carried out using blood. The receptor was isolated from a woman aged 18-30 years with Graves' hyperthyroidism that later progressed to Graves' ophthalmopathy. The CDR3 DNA sequence: TGCGCCAGCAGCCCCAGCGGGAGGGCCGAGAACATTCAGTACTTC. This sequence encodes CASSPSGRAENIQYF.